The present entry profiles one T cell receptor beta chain with its context. It was with unique molecular identifiers that the TCRbeta library was prepared. TCRdb reanalysed the PCR reads using MiXCR and keeps one entry per CDR3 protein. In the table there are around 400,000 distinct CDR3 sequences, around 21% of which are singletons. Germline lookup yields CDR1 SGHRS and CDR2 YFSETQ. This CDR3 is built from 14 residues. J gave up 8 bases and V 2 bases, and 6 bases lay outside the gene matches. This record belongs to a study of T-cell reconstitution after alpha-beta-depleted transplantation in children.

The V gene is TRBV5-1, the J gene TRBJ2-4; TRBD1 matches at 8 bases. The receptor was derived from a human donor who donated a stem cell graft to a child with acute myeloid leukemia. The sample in question was PBMCs from the stem cell graft donor, obtained from the stem cell graft. In DNA, the CDR3 is TGCGCCAGCAGCTTCCGGACAGGGTGGGACATTCAGTACTTC. It encodes CASSFRTGWDIQYF.